The rows below give T cell receptor beta chains drawn from one sample of a study of beta chain features in type 1 diabetes. Measured with immunoSEQ multiplex PCR; TCRdb has only the in-frame clones, and not every one. The sample has about 240,000 clones; 25% to 30% are singletons. Sequencing was carried out using central memory CD4+ T cells from blood. The receptor set was obtained from a man aged 25-40 years in good health. Both conserved end residues are part of each CDR3. A D gene is named only where the DNA matches it firmly. Rows may omit the clone size; those that give it use once, few, many or a size class.

V,size,D,J,DNA,CDR3
TRBV14,few,NA,TRBJ2-2,TGTGCCAGCAGCCAAGTTTTTGGGGGCCACGCGAACACCGGGGAGCTGTTTTTT,CASSQVFGGHANTGELFF
TRBV25-1,few,NA,TRBJ1-5,TGTGCCAGCAGTGAAGGGGGCAATCAGCCCCAGCATTTT,CASSEGGNQPQHF
TRBV6-1,NA,NA,TRBJ2-5,TGTGCCAGCAGTGAATGGGGGTCGTACGAAGAGACCCAGTACTTC,CASSEWGSYEETQYF
TRBV30,NA,NA,TRBJ1-5,TGTGCCTGGAGTGGGCAGGGCTATCAGCCCCAGCATTTT,CAWSGQGYQPQHF
TRBV10-3,few,NA,TRBJ2-1,TGTGCCATCTCGGCCCGTCAGGGGGGCTTGGGTAATGAGCAGTTCTTC,CAISARQGGLGNEQFF
TRBV9,NA,TRBD2,TRBJ2-7,TGTGCCAGCAGCGTCGCAGGGTTGCCGGGACTAGGCGAGCAGTACTTC,CASSVAGLPGLGEQYF
TRBV2,NA,NA,TRBJ1-1,TGTGCCAGCAGTGAAAGGACTGAAGCTTTCTTT,CASSERTEAFF
TRBV10-3,few,NA,TRBJ1-2,TGTGCCATCAAGGCACAGGCTCATGGCTACACCTTC,CAIKAQAHGYTF
TRBV2,NA,NA,TRBJ2-1,TGTGCCAGCAGTGAACAGGGTGATGAGCAGTTCTTC,CASSEQGDEQFF
TRBV15,NA,TRBD2,TRBJ2-1,TGTGCCACCAGTAGAGCGGGGGCAGACAATGAGCAGTTCTTC,CATSRAGADNEQFF